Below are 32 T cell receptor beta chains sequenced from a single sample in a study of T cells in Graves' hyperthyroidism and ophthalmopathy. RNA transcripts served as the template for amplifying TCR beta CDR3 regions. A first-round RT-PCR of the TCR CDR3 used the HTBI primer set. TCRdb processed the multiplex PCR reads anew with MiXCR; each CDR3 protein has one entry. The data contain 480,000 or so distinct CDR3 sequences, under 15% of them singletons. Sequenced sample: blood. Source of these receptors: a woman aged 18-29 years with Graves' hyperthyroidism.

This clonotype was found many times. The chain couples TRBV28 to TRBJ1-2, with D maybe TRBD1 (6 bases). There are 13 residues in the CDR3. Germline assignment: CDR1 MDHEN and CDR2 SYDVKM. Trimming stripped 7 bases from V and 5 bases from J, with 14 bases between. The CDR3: CASTLGGGYGYTF. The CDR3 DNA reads TGTGCCAGCACCCTAGGAGGGGGGTATGGCTACACCTTC.

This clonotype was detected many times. CDR3 region: CASSFGQGAVYEQYF. The CDR3 nucleotides are TGTGCCAGCAGTTTTGGACAGGGGGCAGTCTACGAGCAGTACTTC. This sequence joins TRBV27 and TRBJ2-7; TRBD1 matches at 11 bases. Germline CDR1 and CDR2: MNHEY and SMNVEV (reference sequence). CDR3 size: 15 residues. V was pared by 3 bases and J by 3 bases, with 4 bases of the junction left unmatched.

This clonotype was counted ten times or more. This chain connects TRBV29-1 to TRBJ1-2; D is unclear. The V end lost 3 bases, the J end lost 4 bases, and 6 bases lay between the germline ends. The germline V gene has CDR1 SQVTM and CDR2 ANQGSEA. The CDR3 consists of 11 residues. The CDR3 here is CSVETGYGYTF. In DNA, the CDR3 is TGCAGCGTTGAGACGGGCTATGGCTACACCTTC.

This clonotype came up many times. In DNA form, the CDR3 reads TGTGCCATCAGTGAAAGGGGGCGGTTAGATACGCAGTATTTT. It translates to CAISERGRLDTQYF. This chain joins TRBV10-3 and TRBJ2-3; 7 bases map to TRBD1. Trimming cost V 3 bases and J 5 bases; bases outside gene matches: 5. CDR3 length: 14 residues. Germline lookup yields CDR1 ENHRY and CDR2 SYGVKD.

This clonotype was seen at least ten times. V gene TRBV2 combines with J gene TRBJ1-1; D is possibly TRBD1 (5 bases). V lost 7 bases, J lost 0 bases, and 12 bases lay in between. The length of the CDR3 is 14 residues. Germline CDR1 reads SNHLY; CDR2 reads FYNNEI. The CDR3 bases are TGTGCCAGCAACTCGCAGGGCATGAACACTGAAGCTTTCTTT. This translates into CASNSQGMNTEAFF.

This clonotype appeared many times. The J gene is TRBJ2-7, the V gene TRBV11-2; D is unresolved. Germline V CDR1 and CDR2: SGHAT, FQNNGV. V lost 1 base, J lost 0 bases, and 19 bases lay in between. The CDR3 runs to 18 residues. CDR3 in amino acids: CASSLGSLRAALSYEQYF. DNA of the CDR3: TGTGCCAGCAGCTTAGGGAGCCTCCGGGCAGCTCTCTCCTACGAGCAGTACTTC.

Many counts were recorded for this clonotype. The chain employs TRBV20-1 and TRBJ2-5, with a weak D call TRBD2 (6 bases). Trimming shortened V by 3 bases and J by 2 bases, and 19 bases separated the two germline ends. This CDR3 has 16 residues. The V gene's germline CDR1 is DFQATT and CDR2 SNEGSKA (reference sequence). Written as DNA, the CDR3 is TGCAGTGCTAGCAGGTTCGGGAGCCAGACTCAAGAGACCCAGTACTTC. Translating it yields CSASRFGSQTQETQYF.

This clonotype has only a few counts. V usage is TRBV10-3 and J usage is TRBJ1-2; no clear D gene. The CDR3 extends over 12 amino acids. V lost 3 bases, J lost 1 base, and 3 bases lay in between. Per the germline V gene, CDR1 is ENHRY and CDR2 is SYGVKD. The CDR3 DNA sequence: TGTGCCATCAGTGACGGTAACTATGGCTACACCTTC. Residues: CAISDGNYGYTF.

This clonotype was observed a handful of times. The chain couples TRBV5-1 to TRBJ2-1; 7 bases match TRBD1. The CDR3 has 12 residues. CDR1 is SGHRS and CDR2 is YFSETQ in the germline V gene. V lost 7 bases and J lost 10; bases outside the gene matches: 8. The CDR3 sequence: CASVKQGHEQFF. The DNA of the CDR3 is TGCGCCAGCGTAAAACAGGGGCACGAGCAGTTCTTC.

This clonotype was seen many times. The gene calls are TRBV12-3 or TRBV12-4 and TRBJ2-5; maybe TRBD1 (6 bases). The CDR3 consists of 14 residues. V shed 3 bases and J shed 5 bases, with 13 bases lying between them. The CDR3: CASSLGQGQETQYF. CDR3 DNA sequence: TGTGCCAGCAGTTTGGGCCAGGGGCAGGAGACCCAGTACTTC.

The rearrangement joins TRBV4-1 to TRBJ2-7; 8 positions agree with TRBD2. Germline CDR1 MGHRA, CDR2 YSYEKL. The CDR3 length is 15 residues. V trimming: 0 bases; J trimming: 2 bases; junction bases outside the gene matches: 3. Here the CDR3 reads CASSQEAGATYEQYV. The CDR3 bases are TGCGCCAGCAGCCAAGAAGCGGGAGCGACCTACGAGCAGTACGTC.

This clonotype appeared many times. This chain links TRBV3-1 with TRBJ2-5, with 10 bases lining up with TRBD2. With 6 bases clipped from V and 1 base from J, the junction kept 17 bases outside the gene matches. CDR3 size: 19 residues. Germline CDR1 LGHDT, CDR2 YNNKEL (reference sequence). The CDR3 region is CASSQLVPPAGGPQETQYF. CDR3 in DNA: TGTGCCAGCAGTCAACTAGTCCCGCCAGCGGGAGGGCCCCAAGAGACCCAGTACTTC.

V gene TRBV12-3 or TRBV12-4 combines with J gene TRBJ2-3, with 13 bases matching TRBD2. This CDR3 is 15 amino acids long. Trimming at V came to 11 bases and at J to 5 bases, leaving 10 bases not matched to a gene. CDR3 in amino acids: CACKLAGGRLDTQYF. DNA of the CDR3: TGTGCCTGCAAACTAGCGGGAGGGCGGCTAGATACGCAGTATTTT.

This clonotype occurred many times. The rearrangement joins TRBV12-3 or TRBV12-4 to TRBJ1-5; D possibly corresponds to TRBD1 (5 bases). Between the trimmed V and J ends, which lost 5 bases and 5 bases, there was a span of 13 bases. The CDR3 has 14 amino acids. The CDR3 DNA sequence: TGTGCCAGCAGTCCCCCGGGACCTTATCAGCCCCAGCATTTT. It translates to CASSPPGPYQPQHF.

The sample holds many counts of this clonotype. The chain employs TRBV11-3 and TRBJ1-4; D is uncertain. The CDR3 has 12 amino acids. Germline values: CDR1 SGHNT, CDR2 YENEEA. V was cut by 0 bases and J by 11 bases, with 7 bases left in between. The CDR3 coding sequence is TGTGCCAGCAGCTTAGAGAGGAGGAAACTGTTTTTT. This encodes CASSLERRKLFF.

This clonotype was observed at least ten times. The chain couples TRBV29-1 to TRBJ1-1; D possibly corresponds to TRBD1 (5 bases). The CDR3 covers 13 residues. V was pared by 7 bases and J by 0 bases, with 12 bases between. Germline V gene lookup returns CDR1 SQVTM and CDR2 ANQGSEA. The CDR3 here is CSAGASMNTEAFF. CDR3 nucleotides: TGCAGCGCTGGGGCCAGCATGAACACTGAAGCTTTCTTT.

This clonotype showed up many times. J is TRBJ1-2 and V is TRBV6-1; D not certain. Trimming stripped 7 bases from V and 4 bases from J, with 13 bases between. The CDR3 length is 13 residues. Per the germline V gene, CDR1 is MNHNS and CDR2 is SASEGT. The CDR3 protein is CASKISPLYGYTF. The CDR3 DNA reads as TGTGCCAGCAAGATTTCCCCCCTCTATGGCTACACCTTC.

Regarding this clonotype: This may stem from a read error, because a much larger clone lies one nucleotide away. CDR3 sequence: CASSLRLDKVNEKLFF. CDR3 nucleotides: TGTGCCAGCAGCTTAAGGCTGGACAAGGTGAATGAAAAACTGTTTTTT. The chain carries TRBV7-9 and TRBJ1-4, with D possibly matching TRBD1 (5 bases). The V and J ends lost 2 bases and 5 bases respectively, with 15 bases between them. The germline CDR1 and CDR2 sequences are SEHNR and FQNEAQ (reference sequence). The CDR3 runs to 16 residues.

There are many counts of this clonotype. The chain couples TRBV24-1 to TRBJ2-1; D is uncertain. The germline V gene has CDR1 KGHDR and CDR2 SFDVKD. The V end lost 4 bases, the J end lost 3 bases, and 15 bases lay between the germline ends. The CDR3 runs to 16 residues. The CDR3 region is CATSDPTLTSYNEQFF. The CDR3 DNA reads TGTGCCACCAGTGACCCGACGTTGACAAGCTACAATGAGCAGTTCTTC.

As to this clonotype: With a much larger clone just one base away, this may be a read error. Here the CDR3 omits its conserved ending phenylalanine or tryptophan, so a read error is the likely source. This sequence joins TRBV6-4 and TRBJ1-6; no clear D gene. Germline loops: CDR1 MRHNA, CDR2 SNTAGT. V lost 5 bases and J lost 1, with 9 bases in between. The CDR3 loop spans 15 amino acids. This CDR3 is CASSHEVSYNSPLHS. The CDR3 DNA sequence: TGTGCCAGCAGTCACGAGGTGTCCTATAATTCACCCCTCCACTCT.

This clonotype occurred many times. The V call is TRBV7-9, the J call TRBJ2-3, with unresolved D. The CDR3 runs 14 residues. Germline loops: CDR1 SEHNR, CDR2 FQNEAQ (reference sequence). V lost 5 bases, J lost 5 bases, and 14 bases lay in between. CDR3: CASSAGDEIDTQYF. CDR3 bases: TGTGCCAGCAGCGCAGGAGACGAAATAGATACGCAGTATTTT.

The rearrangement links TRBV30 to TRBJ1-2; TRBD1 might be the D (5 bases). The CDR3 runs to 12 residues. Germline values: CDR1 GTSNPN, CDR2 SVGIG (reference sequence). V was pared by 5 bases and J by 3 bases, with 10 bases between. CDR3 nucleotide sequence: TGTGCCTGGGACGTGGGACACTATGGCTACACCTTC. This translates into CAWDVGHYGYTF.

The CDR3 DNA sequence: TGTGCCAGCAGCCTGGGTACGTCTAGCGGCTACACCTTC. Protein sequence: CASSLGTSSGYTF. This chain uses TRBV5-5 with TRBJ1-2; D unresolved. The germline V gene has CDR1 SGHKS and CDR2 YYEKEE (reference sequence). The CDR3 is 13 amino acids. Trimming removed 4 bases from V and 8 bases from J, with 15 bases in between. The variable domain in full, completed from reference TRBV5-5 and TRBJ1-2, reads DAGVTQSPTHLIKTRGQQVTLRCSPISGHKSVSWYQQVLGQGPQFIFQYYEKEERGRGNFPDRFSARQFPNYSSELNVNALLLGDSALYLCASSLGTSSGYTFGSGTRLTVV.

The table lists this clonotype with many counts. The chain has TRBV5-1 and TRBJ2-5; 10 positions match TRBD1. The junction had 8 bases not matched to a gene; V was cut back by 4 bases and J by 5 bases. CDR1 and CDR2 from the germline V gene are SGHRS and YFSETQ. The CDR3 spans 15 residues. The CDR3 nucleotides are TGCGCCAGCAGCCAACGGACAGGGGGGTATGAGACCCAGTACTTC. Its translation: CASSQRTGGYETQYF. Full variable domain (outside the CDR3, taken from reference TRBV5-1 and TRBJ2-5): KAGVTQTPRYLIKTRGQQVTLSCSPISGHRSVSWYQQTPGQGLQFLFEYFSETQRNKGNFPGRFSGRQFSNSRSEMNVSTLELGDSALYLCASSQRTGGYETQYFGPGTRLLVL.

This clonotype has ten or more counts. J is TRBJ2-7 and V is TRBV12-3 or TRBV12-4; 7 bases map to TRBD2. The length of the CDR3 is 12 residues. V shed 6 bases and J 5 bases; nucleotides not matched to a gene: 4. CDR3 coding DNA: TGTGCCAGCAGCCCCGCGGGGGACGAGCAGTACTTC. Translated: CASSPAGDEQYF.

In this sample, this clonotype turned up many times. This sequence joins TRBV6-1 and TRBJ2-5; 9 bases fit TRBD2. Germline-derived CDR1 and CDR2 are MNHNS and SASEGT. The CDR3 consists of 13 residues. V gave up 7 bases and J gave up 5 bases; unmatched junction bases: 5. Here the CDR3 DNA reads TGTGCCAGCACACGCGGGAGGGAGGAGACCCAGTACTTC. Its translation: CASTRGREETQYF.

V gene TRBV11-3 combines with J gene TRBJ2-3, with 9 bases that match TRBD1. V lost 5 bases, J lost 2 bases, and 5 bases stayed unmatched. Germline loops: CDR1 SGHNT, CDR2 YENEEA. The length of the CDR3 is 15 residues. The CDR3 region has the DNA TGTGCCAGCAGCCCGGGACAGGGTGACACAGATACGCAGTATTTT. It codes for CASSPGQGDTDTQYF.

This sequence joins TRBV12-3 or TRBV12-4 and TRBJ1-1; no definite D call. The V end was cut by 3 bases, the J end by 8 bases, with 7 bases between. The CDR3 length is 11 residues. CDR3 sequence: CASSFNGEAFF. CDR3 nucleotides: TGTGCCAGCAGTTTTAATGGAGAAGCTTTCTTT.

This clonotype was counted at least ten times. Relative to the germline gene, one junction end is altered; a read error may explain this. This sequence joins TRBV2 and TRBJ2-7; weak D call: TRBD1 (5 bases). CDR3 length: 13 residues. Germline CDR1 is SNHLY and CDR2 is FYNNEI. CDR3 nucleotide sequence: TGTGCCAGCAGGTGGCAGGGCTCCCACGAGCAGTACTTC. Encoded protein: CASRWQGSHEQYF.

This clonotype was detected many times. CDR3 region: CSAGDYLKGYEQYF. The CDR3 nucleotides read TGCAGTGCCGGGGACTACCTTAAAGGCTACGAGCAGTACTTC. The gene calls are TRBV20-1 and TRBJ2-7; 7 bases agree with TRBD2. CDR1 and CDR2 from the germline V gene are DFQATT and SNEGSKA (reference sequence). V lost 6 bases and J lost 3; bases outside the gene matches: 11. The CDR3 totals 14 residues.

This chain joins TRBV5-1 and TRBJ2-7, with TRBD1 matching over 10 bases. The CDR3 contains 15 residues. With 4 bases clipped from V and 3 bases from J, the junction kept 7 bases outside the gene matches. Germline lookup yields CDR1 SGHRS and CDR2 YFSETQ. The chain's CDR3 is CASSTGTGAGYEQYF. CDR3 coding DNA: TGCGCCAGCAGCACCGGGACAGGGGCCGGCTACGAGCAGTACTTC.

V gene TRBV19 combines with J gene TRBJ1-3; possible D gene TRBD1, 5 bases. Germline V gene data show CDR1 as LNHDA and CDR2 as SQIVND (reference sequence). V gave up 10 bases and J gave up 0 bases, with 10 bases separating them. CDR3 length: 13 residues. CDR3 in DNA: TGTGCCACTTATGGGGGCTCTGGAAACACCATATATTTT. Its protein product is CATYGGSGNTIYF.